This T cell receptor beta chain was retrieved from a study of Graves' ophthalmopathy and Graves' hyperthyroidism. At the level of the study: Prior to any treatment, peripheral blood was collected at the time of initial diagnosis.

With a duration under 3 months, ophthalmopathy in the donors showed moderate-to-severe activity, CAS ≥3 and NOSPECS ≥4. The V gene end was trimmed by 3 bases and the J gene end by 5 bases; junction bases not matched to a gene: 7. Germline CDR1 is SGDLS and CDR2 is YYNGEE. The CDR3 has 15 amino acids. RNA transcripts provided the template for amplifying TCR beta CDR3 regions. RT-PCR with HTBI primers came first, then second-round multiplex PCR. TCRdb itself ran the multiplex PCR reads through MiXCR, one entry per CDR3 protein. The sample has about 700,000 distinct CDR3 sequences, more than 40% seen once. The study's findings and limits: The model reached around 70% sensitivity and around 72% specificity for predicting ophthalmopathy progression. Most thyroid clonotypes with frequency above 0.001 were detected in blood too.

As to this clonotype: Its antigen is currently unknown.

Sequences were obtained from peripheral blood. This sequence joins TRBV9 and TRBJ1-4; 7 bases are a match to TRBD1. This clonotype was sampled from an adult man with Graves' ophthalmopathy. CDR3 DNA: TGTGCCAGCAGCGCGCGGGACAGTTACAATGAAAAACTGTTTTTT. It encodes CASSARDSYNEKLFF. Combining the CDR3 with reference TRBV9 and TRBJ1-4 gives the whole variable domain DSGVTQTPKHLITATGQRVTLRCSPRSGDLSVYWYQQSLDQGLQFLIQYYNGEERAKGNILERFSAQQFPDLHSELNLSSLELGDSALYFCASSARDSYNEKLFFGSGTQLSVL.